The present entry profiles one TCR beta chain with its context. Methods used by the authors: Estimation of nucleated cell counts was performed using reference gene primer amplification. Assay used: immunoSEQ multiplex PCR; TCRdb lists only in-frame clones, some missing. V and J calls and clone size come straight from that table; D and trimming were deduced from the DNA. The profile covers a few hundred thousand clones, with more than 85% appearing a single time and around 0.84% taken by the ten largest. This sample was taken from a study of blood T cell repertoires in COVID-19. Study context: COVID-19 samples collected from the United States, Italy and Spain covered acute and convalescent phases. PBMCs, B-cell-depleted T cells, or T cells were the source of the cDNA or gDNA that made up the material.

V dropped 4 bases and J dropped 8; count of bases not matched to a gene: 1. The CDR3 is made up of 11 amino acids. Sequenced sample: peripheral blood. The sequence derives from a man aged 25-45 years with acute or convalescent COVID-19. The chain employs TRBV12-3 or TRBV12-4 and TRBJ1-2; 7 nucleotides agree with TRBD1. The CDR3 spells CASSYRGGYTF. The CDR3 region has the DNA TGTGCCAGCAGTTACAGGGGCGGCTACACCTTC.